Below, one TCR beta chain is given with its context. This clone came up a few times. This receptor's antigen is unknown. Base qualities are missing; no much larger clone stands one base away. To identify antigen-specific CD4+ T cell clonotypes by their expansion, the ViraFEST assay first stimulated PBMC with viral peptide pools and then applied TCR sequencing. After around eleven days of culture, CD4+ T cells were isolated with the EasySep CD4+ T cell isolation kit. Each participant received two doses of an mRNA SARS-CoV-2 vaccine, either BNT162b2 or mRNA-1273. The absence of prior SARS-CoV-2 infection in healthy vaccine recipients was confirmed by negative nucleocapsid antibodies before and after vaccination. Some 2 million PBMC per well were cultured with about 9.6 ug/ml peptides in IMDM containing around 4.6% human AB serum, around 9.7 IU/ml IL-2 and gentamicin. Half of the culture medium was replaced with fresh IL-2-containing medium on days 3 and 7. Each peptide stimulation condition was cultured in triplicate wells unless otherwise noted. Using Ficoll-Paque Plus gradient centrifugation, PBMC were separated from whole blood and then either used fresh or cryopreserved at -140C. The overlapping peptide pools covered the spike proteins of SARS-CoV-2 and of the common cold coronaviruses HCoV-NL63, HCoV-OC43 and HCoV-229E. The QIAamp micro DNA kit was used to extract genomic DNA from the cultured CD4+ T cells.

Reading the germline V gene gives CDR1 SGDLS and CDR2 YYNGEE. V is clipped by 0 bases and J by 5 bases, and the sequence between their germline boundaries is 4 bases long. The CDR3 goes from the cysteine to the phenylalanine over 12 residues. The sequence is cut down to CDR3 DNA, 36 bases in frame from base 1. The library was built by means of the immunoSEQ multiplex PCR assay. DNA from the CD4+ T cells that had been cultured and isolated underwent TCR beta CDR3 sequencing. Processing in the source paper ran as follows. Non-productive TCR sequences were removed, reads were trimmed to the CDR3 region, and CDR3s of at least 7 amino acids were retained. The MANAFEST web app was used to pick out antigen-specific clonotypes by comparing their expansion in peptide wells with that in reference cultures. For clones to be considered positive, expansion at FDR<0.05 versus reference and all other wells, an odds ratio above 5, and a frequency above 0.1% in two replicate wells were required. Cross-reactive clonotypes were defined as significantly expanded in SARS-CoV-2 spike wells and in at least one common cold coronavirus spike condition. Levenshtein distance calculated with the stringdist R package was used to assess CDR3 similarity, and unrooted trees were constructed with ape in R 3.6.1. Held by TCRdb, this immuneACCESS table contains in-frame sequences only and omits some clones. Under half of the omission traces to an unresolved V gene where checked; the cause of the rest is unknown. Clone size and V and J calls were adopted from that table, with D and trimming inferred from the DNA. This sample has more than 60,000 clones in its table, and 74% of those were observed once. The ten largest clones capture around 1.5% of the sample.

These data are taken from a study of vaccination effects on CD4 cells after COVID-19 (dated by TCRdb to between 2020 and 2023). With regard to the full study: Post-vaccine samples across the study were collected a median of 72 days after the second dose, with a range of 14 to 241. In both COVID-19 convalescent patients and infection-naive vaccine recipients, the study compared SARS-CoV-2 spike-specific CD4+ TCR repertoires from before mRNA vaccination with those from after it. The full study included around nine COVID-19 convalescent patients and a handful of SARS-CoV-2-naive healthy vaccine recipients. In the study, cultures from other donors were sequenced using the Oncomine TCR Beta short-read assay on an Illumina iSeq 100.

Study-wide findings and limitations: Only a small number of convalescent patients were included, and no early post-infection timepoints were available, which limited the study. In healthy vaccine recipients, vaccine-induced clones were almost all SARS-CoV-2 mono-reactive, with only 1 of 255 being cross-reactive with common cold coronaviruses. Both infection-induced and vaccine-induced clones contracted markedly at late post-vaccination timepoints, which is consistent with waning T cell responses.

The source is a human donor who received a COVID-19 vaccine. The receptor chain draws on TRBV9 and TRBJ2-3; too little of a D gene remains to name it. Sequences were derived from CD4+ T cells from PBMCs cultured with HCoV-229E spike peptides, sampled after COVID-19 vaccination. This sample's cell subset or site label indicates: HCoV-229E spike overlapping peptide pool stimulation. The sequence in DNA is TGTGCCAGCAGCGTAGCGGAAGATACGCAGTATTTT. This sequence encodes CASSVAEDTQYF.